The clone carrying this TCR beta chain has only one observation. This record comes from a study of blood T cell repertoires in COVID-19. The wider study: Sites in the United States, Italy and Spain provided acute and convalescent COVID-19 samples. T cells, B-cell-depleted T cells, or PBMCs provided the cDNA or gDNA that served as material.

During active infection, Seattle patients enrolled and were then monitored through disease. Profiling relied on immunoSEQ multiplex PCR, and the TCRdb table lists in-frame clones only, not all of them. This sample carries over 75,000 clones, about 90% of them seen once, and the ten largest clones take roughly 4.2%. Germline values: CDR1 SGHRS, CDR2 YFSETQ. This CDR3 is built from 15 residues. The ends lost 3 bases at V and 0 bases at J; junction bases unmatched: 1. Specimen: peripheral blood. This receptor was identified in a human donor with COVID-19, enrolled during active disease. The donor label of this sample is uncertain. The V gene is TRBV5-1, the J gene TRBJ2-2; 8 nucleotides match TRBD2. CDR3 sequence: CASSSRGANTGELFF. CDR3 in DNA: TGCGCCAGCAGCTCGCGGGGGGCGAACACCGGGGAGCTGTTTTTT.